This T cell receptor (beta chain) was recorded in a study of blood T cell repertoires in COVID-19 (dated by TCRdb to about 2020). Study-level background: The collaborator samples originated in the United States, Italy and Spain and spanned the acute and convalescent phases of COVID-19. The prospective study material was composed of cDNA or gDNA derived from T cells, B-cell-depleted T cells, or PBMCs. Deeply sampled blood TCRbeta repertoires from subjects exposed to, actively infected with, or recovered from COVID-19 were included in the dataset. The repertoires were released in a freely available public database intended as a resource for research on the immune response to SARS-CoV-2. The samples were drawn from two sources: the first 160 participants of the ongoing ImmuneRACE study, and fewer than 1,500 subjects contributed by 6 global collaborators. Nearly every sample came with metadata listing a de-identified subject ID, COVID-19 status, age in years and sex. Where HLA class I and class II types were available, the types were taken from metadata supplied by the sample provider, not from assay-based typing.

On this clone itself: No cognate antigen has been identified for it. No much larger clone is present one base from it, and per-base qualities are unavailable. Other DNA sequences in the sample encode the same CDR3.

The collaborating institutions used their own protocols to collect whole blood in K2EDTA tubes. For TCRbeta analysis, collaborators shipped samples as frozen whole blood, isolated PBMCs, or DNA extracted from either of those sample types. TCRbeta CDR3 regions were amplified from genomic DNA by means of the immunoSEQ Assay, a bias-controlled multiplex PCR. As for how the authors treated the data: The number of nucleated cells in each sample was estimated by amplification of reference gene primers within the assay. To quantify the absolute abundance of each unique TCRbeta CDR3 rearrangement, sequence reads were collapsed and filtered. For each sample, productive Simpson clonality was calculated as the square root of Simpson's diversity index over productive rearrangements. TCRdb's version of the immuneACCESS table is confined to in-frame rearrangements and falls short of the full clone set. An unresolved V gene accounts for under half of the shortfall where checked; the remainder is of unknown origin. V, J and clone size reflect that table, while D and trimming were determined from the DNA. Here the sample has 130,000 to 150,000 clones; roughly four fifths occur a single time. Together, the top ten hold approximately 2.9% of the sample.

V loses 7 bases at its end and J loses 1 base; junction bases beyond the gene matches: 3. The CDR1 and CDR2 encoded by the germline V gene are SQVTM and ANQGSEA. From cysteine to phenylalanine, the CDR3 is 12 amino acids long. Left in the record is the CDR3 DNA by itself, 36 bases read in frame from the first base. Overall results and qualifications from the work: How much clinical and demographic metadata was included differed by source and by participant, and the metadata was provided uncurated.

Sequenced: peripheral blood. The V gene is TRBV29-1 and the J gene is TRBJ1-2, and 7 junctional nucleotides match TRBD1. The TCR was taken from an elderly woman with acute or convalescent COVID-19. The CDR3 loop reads CSGRDSNYGYTF. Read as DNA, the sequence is TGCAGCGGGAGGGACAGTAACTATGGCTACACCTTC.